Each of the 4 T cell receptor beta chains below was sequenced from the same sample in a study of T cells in Graves' hyperthyroidism and ophthalmopathy. RNA transcripts yielded amplified TCR beta CDR3 regions. TCR CDR3 regions were first amplified by RT-PCR with HTBI primers. TCRdb fed the multiplex PCR reads into MiXCR, producing one record per CDR3 protein. Found here are tens of thousands of distinct CDR3 sequences, approximately 50% of them singletons; the top ten hold roughly 30%. Sequencing used peripheral blood or thyroid tissue (not recorded which). These receptors all stem from a man younger than 35 with Graves' hyperthyroidism.

The table lists this clonotype with many counts. The V call is TRBV4-1, the J call TRBJ1-5; 10 nucleotides align to TRBD1. The CDR3 sequence is 16 residues long. The germline gives CDR1 MGHRA, CDR2 YSYEKL. Trimming removed 0 bases from V and 4 bases from J; junction bases left unmatched: 3. The CDR3 region has the DNA TGCGCCAGCAGCCAAGATGGGGGACAGGGGAATCAGCCCCAGCATTTT. Its translation: CASSQDGGQGNQPQHF.

This clonotype was counted many times. The chain carries TRBV5-5 and TRBJ1-2, with 8 bases that match TRBD1. This CDR3 has 15 residues. The V segment lost 3 bases and the J segment 5 bases; nucleotides outside the gene matches: 9. In germline, CDR1 is SGHKS, CDR2 YYEKEE (reference sequence). CDR3 amino acids: CASSYGQGGLYGYTF. CDR3 DNA: TGTGCCAGCAGCTACGGACAGGGTGGGTTGTATGGCTACACCTTC.

The chain uses TRBV7-9 and TRBJ1-2; TRBD1 matches at 9 bases. The germline V gene has CDR1 SEHNR and CDR2 FQNEAQ (reference sequence). V was pared by 4 bases and J by 8 bases, with 8 bases of the junction left unmatched. CDR3 size: 14 residues. The chain's CDR3 is CASSSPGQGGGYTF. In nucleotides, the CDR3 is TGTGCCAGCAGCTCTCCGGGACAGGGAGGCGGCTACACCTTC.

This chain connects TRBV20-1 to TRBJ2-3, with D perhaps matching TRBD1 or TRBD2 (5 bases each). The CDR3 has 12 residues. Germline lookup yields CDR1 DFQATT and CDR2 SNEGSKA (reference sequence). Trimming left V 5 bases short and J 1 base short, with 7 bases between. The CDR3: CSARGGTDTQYF. Written as DNA, the CDR3 is TGCAGTGCTCGAGGGGGCACAGATACGCAGTATTTT.